This T cell receptor (beta chain) was sequenced for a study of cytotoxic CD8 clonotypes in ibrutinib-treated CLL. Overall study context: Included were 11 relapsed/refractory and 15 treatment-naive patients, of whom roughly 17 were IGHV unmutated.

About this clone: What it binds is unknown.

Produced via immunoSEQ multiplex PCR; TCRdb's table is partial and in-frame only. The repertoire includes about 50,000 clones, roughly 53% of them detected once, and roughly 33% sits in the top ten. Whole-study findings and limits: Higher clonality was seen at ibrutinib response and a return toward baseline at progression. At the start, clonality exceeded age-matched healthy donors and followed circulating CD8+ T-cell counts. Public clonotypes were rare and shrank or held steady on treatment.

The clonotype was recovered from a human donor with chronic lymphocytic leukemia. Sequenced material: PBMCs, taken after 12 months of ibrutinib treatment.

This CDR3 reads CASSLALQGGATEAFF. CDR3 sequence (DNA): TGTGCCAGCAGCTTGGCGCTCCAGGGGGGTGCCACTGAAGCTTTCTTT. J is TRBJ1-1 and V is TRBV5-8, with 7 nucleotides matching TRBD1. Trimming at V came to 0 bases and at J to 4 bases, leaving 9 bases not matched to a gene. The CDR3 length is 16 residues. Germline lookup yields CDR1 SGHTS and CDR2 YDEGEE.